This TCR beta chain was documented in a study of response to subunit inactivated influenza vaccine. Study-level points and caveats: Researchers suggested that each seasonal influenza vaccination recruits few new T cells.

The V and J ends lost 6 bases and 6 bases, in that order; junction bases with no gene match: 8. The CDR3 is 13 amino acids. The germline CDR1 and CDR2 sequences are MDHEN and SYDVKM. This clonotype was seen a handful of times. The antigen is not known. TCRdb itself ran the RT-PCR reads through MiXCR, one entry per CDR3 protein. The sample consists of roughly 670,000 distinct CDR3 sequences, about 14% of them appearing once. V and J are TRBV28 and TRBJ2-7; 7 nucleotides agree with TRBD2. Source: PBMCs from blood, taken roughly 2 weeks before vaccination. This sequence was found in a man aged 45-65 years who received an inactivated influenza vaccine. The CDR3 reads CASSRTSPPEQYF. CDR3 DNA: TGTGCCAGCAGCAGGACTAGTCCTCCCGAGCAGTACTTC.